This T cell receptor (beta chain) was profiled in a study of blood T cell repertoires in COVID-19. At the level of the study: Samples came from the United States, Italy and Spain, spanning acute and convalescent COVID-19.

Sequencing was performed with immunoSEQ multiplex PCR; in TCRdb, only in-frame clones are kept and a portion is missing. The repertoire holds about 150,000 clones, with around 84% as singletons. Trimming shortened V by 2 bases and J by 4 bases, and 8 bases separated the two germline ends. This CDR3 is built from 13 residues. Germline CDR1 reads LNHDA; CDR2 reads SQIVND (reference sequence). The receptor comes from a man aged 55 to 69 with active or convalescent COVID-19. The sample taken for sequencing was peripheral blood. The J gene is TRBJ1-1, the V gene TRBV19; the D is unclear. CDR3 residues: CASSIQWSTEAFF. CDR3 nucleotides: TGTGCCAGTAGTATACAGTGGAGCACTGAAGCTTTCTTT.